The 17 T cell receptor beta chains in this list originate from one sample, sequenced in a study of cytomegalovirus exposure and HLA in healthy donors. Primers: 60 Vbeta forward and 13 Jbeta reverse. This table comes from immunoSEQ multiplex PCR, and its TCRdb copy is limited to in-frame clones, with some not included. The sample records 100,000 to 150,000 clones, 65% to 75% being singletons. Sequencing was performed on PBMCs. All receptors come from a woman aged 50 to 60 in good health and CMV-seropositive.

The chain has TRBV5-1 and TRBJ2-5; 12 nucleotides align to TRBD1. Trimming took 4 bases from V and 5 from J; bases not matched to a gene: 6. The CDR3 length is 15 residues. Germline CDR1 is SGHRS and CDR2 is YFSETQ. The CDR3 protein is CASSPGQGAMETQYF. DNA of the CDR3: TGCGCCAGCAGCCCGGGACAGGGGGCCATGGAGACCCAGTACTTC.

The V and J genes are TRBV7-9 and TRBJ1-4; 7 bases align to TRBD1. Germline V gene lookup returns CDR1 SEHNR and CDR2 FQNEAQ (reference sequence). This CDR3 is built from 14 residues. The V gene end was trimmed by 8 bases and the J gene end by 3 bases; junction bases not matched to a gene: 6. This chain's CDR3 is CASDSRGANEKLFF. DNA of the CDR3: TGTGCCAGCGATAGCAGGGGGGCTAATGAAAAACTGTTTTTT.

This chain joins TRBV5-4 and TRBJ2-2; 8 bases are a match to TRBD1. The CDR3 contains 17 residues. V trimming: 4 bases; J trimming: 0 bases; junction bases outside the gene matches: 8. Germline CDR1 reads SGHNT; CDR2 reads YYREEE (reference sequence). CDR3 in amino acids: CASSPGQGAANTGELFF. CDR3 in DNA: TGTGCCAGCAGCCCAGGGCAGGGGGCGGCGAACACCGGGGAGCTGTTTTTT.

This clone came up a few times. The chain joins TRBV27 to TRBJ1-3, with D uncertain. Germline CDR1 reads MNHEY; CDR2 reads SMNVEV (reference sequence). CDR3 size: 16 residues. V gave up 3 bases and J gave up 2 bases, with 14 bases separating them. The CDR3 loop is CASSLSGSFPGNTIYF. The DNA of the CDR3 is TGTGCCAGCAGTTTGTCAGGTTCTTTCCCTGGAAACACCATATATTTT.

This clone was detected a few times. CDR3 amino acids: CASTRRVGNEQYF. The CDR3 nucleotides read TGTGCCAGCACCAGGAGGGTAGGCAACGAGCAGTACTTC. The chain is built from TRBV6-5 and TRBJ2-7, with D perhaps matching TRBD2 (6 bases). The V end was cut by 7 bases, the J end by 5 bases, with 15 bases between. The CDR3 covers 13 residues. CDR1 is MNHEY, CDR2 SVGAGI, per germline.

The J gene is TRBJ2-3, the V gene TRBV7-2, with unresolved D. V was cut by 4 bases and J by 7 bases, with 9 bases left in between. Germline V CDR1 and CDR2: SGHTA, FQGNSA. This CDR3 contains 12 residues. CDR3 loop: CASSSPDYTQYF. The CDR3 bases are TGTGCCAGCAGCTCGCCTGACTATACGCAGTATTTT.

This clone has a single count. This chain connects TRBV19 to TRBJ1-5; 8 bases match TRBD1. With 4 bases clipped from V and 2 bases from J, the junction kept 7 bases outside the gene matches. Germline values: CDR1 LNHDA, CDR2 SQIVND (reference sequence). The CDR3 runs to 16 residues. As DNA, the CDR3 is TGTGCCAGTAGTAGTCAGGGGGCAAGGGGCAATCAGCCCCAGCATTTT. Translation gives CASSSQGARGNQPQHF.

The J gene is TRBJ1-5, the V gene TRBV6-1, with 10 bases identical to TRBD1. The CDR3 consists of 13 residues. After removal of 7 bases from V and 7 bases from J, the junction contained 4 bases not matched to a gene. Germline V gene lookup returns CDR1 MNHNS and CDR2 SASEGT. CDR3 DNA: TGTGCCAGCAAGGGACAGGGGCAACAGCCCCAGCATTTT. Its translation: CASKGQGQQPQHF.

The gene calls are TRBV27 and TRBJ2-2; 7 nucleotides match TRBD2. Germline V gives CDR1 MNHEY, CDR2 SMNVEV (reference sequence). CDR3 length: 19 residues. After removal of 6 bases from V and 6 bases from J, the junction contained 22 bases not matched to a gene. As DNA, the CDR3 is TGTGCCAGCAGCCTAGTTGGCGCTAGCGGAGGAGTCATAGCCGGGGAGCTGTTTTTT. Translating it yields CASSLVGASGGVIAGELFF.

This chain connects TRBV29-1 to TRBJ2-1; D unresolved. Germline loops: CDR1 SQVTM, CDR2 ANQGSEA. The length of the CDR3 is 11 residues. Deletions cut 2 bases from V and 8 bases from J, with 7 bases between. DNA of the CDR3: TGCAGCGTTGAAAAGCCGCATGAGCAGTTCTTC. Its protein is CSVEKPHEQFF.

The chain combines TRBV4-2 with TRBJ2-7, with 7 bases aligning to TRBD1. The CDR3 runs to 16 residues. From germline, CDR1 is LGHNA and CDR2 YNFKEQ. V was clipped by 1 base and J by 2 bases; unmatched bases: 8. The CDR3 is CASSQGLQGSTYEQYF. In DNA, the CDR3 is TGTGCCAGCAGCCAAGGCCTACAGGGGTCAACCTACGAGCAGTACTTC.

In its sample, this clone was seen a few times. The chain is built from TRBV7-2 and TRBJ1-5; 7 bases map to TRBD1. V was pared by 0 bases and J by 5 bases, with 4 bases of the junction left unmatched. Germline CDR1 reads SGHTA; CDR2 reads FQGNSA. The CDR3 is 15 residues long. CDR3: CASSLALTGDQPQHF. The CDR3 bases are TGTGCCAGCAGCTTAGCCCTAACAGGGGATCAGCCCCAGCATTTT.

This chain uses TRBV4-2 with TRBJ2-3; D call uncertain. There are 12 residues in the CDR3. In germline, CDR1 is LGHNA, CDR2 YNFKEQ. The V gene lost 0 bases and the J gene lost 7 bases, with 5 bases spanning the gap. The CDR3 DNA sequence: TGTGCCAGCAGCCAAGAGAGAAATACGCAGTATTTT. Translated: CASSQERNTQYF.

The rearrangement uses TRBV5-4 and TRBJ2-7; weak D call: TRBD1 (7 bases). V was clipped by 4 bases and J by 2 bases, with 10 bases between them. This CDR3 is 13 amino acids long. Per germline, CDR1 SGHNT and CDR2 YYREEE (reference sequence). CDR3 protein: CASSQGGTYEQYF. CDR3 nucleotides: TGTGCCAGCAGCCAGGGGGGAACCTACGAGCAGTACTTC.

V and J are TRBV6-1 and TRBJ1-1; the D gene is possibly TRBD1 (5 bases). The CDR3 loop spans 16 amino acids. CDR1 MNHNS and CDR2 SASEGT come from the germline V gene. V was pared by 0 bases and J by 1 base, with 12 bases between. The CDR3 protein is CASSEAGQPWNTEAFF. The CDR3 bases are TGTGCCAGCAGTGAAGCAGGACAACCCTGGAACACTGAAGCTTTCTTT.

CDR3 in amino acids: CASSAPGQGGYEQYF. DNA of the CDR3: TGCGCCAGCAGTGCCCCCGGACAGGGGGGTTACGAGCAGTACTTC. This chain links TRBV10-1 with TRBJ2-7; TRBD1 aligns across 10 bases. CDR3 length: 15 amino acids. Trimming cost V 4 bases and J 4 bases; bases outside gene matches: 7. Germline loops: CDR1 WNHNN, CDR2 SYGVQD (reference sequence).

The chain is built from TRBV14 and TRBJ2-3; a weak D match, TRBD2 (7 bases). This CDR3 is built from 20 residues. Germline lookup yields CDR1 SGHDN and CDR2 FVKESK. V was shortened by 1 base and J by 4 bases, with 27 bases between the two germline ends. CDR3 amino acids: CASSQGGRGWPRTRADTQYF. CDR3 sequence (DNA): TGTGCCAGCAGCCAAGGTGGCAGGGGCTGGCCGAGGACTAGAGCAGATACGCAGTATTTT.